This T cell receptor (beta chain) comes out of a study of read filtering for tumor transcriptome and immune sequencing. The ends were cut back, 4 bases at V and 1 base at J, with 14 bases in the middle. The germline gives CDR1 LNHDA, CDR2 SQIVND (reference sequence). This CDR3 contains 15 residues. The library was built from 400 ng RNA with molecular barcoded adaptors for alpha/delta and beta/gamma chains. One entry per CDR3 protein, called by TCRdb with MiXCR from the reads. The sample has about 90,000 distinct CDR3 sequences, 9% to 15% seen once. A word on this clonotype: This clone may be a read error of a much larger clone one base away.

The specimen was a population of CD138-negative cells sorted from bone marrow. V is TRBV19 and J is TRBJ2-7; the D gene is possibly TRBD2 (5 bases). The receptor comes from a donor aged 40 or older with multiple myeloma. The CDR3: CASSRGADRSYEQYF. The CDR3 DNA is TGTGCCAGTAGTAGGGGAGCGGATCGATCCTACGAGCAGTACTTC.